This T cell receptor (beta chain) was sequenced during a study of shared clonotypes between healthy human individuals. Method: immunoSEQ multiplex PCR; TCRdb's copy keeps in-frame clones and lacks some. The sample has about 230,000 clones; about 65% are singletons. The germline V gene has CDR1 MGHDK and CDR2 SYGVNS. This CDR3 has 15 amino acids. With V trimmed by 2 bases and J by 7 bases, 8 bases remained unmatched. The sequenced sample consisted of memory CD4+ T cells sorted from blood. Stated subset: CD45RA-negative fraction. The receptor's source is a man aged 25-40 years in good health. The genes are TRBV25-1 and TRBJ2-1; the match to TRBD2 covers 7 bases. CDR3 loop: CASSEHRSGGNEQFF. Here the CDR3 DNA reads TGTGCCAGCAGTGAACACAGGTCGGGAGGTAATGAGCAGTTCTTC.